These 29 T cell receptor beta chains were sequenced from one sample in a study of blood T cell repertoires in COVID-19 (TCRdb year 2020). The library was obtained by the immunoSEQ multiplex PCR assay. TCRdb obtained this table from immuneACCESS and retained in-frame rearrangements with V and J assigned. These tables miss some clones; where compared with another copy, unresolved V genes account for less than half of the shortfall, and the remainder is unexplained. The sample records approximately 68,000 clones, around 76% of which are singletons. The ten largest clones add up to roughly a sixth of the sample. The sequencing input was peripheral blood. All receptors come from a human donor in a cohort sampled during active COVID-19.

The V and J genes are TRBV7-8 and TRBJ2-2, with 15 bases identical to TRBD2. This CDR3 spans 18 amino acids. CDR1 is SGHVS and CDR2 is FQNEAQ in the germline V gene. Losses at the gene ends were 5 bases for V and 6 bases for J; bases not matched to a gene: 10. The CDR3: CASSPKGTSGGLAGELFF. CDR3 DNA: TGTGCCAGCAGCCCTAAAGGGACTAGCGGGGGGCTCGCCGGGGAGCTGTTTTTT.

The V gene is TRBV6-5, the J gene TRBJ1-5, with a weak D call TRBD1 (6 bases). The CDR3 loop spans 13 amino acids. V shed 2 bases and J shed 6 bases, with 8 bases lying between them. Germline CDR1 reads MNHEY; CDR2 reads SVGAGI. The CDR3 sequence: CASSYDRTQPQHF. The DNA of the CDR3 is TGTGCCAGCAGTTACGACAGGACTCAGCCCCAGCATTTT.

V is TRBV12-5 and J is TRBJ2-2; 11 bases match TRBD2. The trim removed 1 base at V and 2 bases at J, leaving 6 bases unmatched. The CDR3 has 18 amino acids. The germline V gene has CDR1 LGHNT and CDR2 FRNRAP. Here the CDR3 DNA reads TGTGCTAGTGGTTTGGGACTAGCGGGGCGAAAAAACACCGGGGAGCTGTTTTTT. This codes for CASGLGLAGRKNTGELFF.

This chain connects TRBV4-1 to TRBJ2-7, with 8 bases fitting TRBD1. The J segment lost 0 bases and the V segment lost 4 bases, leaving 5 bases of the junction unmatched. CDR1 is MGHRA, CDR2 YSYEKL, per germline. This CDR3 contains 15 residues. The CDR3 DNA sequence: TGCGCCAGCAGCCCAGGACAGGGTAGCTCCTACGAGCAGTACTTC. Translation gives CASSPGQGSSYEQYF.

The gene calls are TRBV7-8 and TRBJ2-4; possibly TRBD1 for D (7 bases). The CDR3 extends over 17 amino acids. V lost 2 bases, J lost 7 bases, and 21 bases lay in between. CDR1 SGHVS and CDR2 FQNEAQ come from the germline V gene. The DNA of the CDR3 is TGTGCCAGCAGCTTATTGGTAGGGGGCGGGGCTCTGAACATTCAGTACTTC. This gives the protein CASSLLVGGGALNIQYF.

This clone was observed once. CDR3 sequence: CASSGQGLTDTQYF. Written as DNA, the CDR3 is TGTGCCAGCTCCGGACAGGGGCTAACAGATACGCAGTATTTT. The genes are TRBV18 and TRBJ2-3, with 9 bases that match TRBD1. CDR3 size: 14 residues. CDR1 and CDR2 from the germline V gene are KGHSH and LQKENI. The trim removed 6 bases at V and 3 bases at J, leaving 4 bases unmatched.

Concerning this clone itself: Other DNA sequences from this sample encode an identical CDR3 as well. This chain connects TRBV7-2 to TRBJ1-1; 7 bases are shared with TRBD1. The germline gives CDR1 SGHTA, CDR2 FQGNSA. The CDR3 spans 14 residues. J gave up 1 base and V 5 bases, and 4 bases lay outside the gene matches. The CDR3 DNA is TGTGCCAGCAGCCCCGGGACAGCGAACACTGAAGCTTTCTTT. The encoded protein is CASSPGTANTEAFF.

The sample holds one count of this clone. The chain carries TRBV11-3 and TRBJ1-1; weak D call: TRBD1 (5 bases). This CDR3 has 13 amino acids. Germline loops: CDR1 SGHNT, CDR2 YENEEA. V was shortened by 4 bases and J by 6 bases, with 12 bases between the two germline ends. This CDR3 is CASSSVSGSEAFF. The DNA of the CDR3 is TGTGCCAGCAGCTCCGTGTCAGGGTCTGAAGCTTTCTTT.

The CDR3 DNA sequence: TGCGCCAGCAGTCCGGGAAGAAATTCACCCCTCCACTTT. It codes for CASSPGRNSPLHF. The chain is built from TRBV23-1 and TRBJ1-6; no firm D call. TRBV23-1 is identified as an open reading frame with a role that is uncertain. The CDR3 runs 13 residues. V was pared by 4 bases and J by 7 bases, with 8 bases between.

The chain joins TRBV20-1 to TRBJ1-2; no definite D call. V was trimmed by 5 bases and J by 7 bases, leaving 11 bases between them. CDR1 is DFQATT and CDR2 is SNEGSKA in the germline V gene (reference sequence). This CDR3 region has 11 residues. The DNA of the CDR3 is TGCAGTGCTGCGGACTATCCTGGCTACACCTTC. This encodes CSAADYPGYTF.

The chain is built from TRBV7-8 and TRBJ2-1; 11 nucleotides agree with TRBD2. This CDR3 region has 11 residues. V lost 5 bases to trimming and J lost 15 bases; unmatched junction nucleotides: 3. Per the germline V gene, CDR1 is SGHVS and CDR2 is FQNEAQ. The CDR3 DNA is TGTGCCAGCAGCCGACTAGCGGGGAGGTTCTTC. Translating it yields CASSRLAGRFF. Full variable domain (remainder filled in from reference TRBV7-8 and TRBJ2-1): GAGVSQSPRYKVAKRGQDVALRCDPISGHVSLFWYQQALGQGPEFLTYFQNEAQLDKSGLPSDRFFAERPEGSVSTLKIQRTQQEDSAVYLCASSRLAGRFFGPGTRLTVL.

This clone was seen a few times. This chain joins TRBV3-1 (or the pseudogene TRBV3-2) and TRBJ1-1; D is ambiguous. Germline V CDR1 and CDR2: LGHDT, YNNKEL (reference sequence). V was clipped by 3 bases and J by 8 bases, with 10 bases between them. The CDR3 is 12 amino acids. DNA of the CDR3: TGTGCCAGCAGCCAGGCAGGCTCCGAAGCTTTCTTT. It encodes CASSQAGSEAFF.

CDR3 loop: CAWMRMNTGELFF. The CDR3 DNA sequence: TGTGCCTGGATGAGGATGAACACCGGGGAGCTGTTTTTT. The chain couples TRBV30 to TRBJ2-2, with unresolved D. V gave up 4 bases and J gave up 1 base, with 7 bases separating them. Per the germline V gene, CDR1 is GTSNPN and CDR2 is SVGIG (reference sequence). The length of the CDR3 is 13 residues.

CDR3 sequence reads: CASGSDRRAFF. The CDR3 region has the DNA TGTGCCAGCGGTAGTGACCGGCGGGCTTTCTTT. This chain joins TRBV2 and TRBJ1-1, with unresolved D. V was clipped by 8 bases and J by 11 bases, with 15 bases between them. This CDR3 spans 11 amino acids. Germline lookup yields CDR1 SNHLY and CDR2 FYNNEI.

The CDR3 bases are TGTGCCACACGACAGGCGAACACTGAAGCTTTCTTT. Amino acids: CATRQANTEAFF. The chain couples TRBV19 to TRBJ1-1; perhaps TRBD1 as D (6 bases). Germline CDR1 LNHDA, CDR2 SQIVND (reference sequence). This CDR3 has 12 residues. Trimming pared 10 bases from V and 1 base from J, leaving 10 bases between.

The CDR3 sequence is CATSNQGASNEKLFF. The CDR3 coding sequence is TGTGCCACCAGCAACCAGGGGGCATCCAATGAAAAACTGTTTTTT. J is TRBJ1-4 and V is TRBV15; 8 positions match TRBD1. This CDR3 is built from 15 residues. Germline V gene sequence: CDR1 LNHNV, CDR2 YYDKDF (reference sequence). J gave up 5 bases and V 4 bases, and 6 bases lay outside the gene matches.

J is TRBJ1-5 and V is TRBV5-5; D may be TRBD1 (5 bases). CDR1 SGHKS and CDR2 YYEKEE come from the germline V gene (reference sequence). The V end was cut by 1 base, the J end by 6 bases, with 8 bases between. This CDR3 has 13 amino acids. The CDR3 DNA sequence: TGTGCCAGCAGCTTGCGTAGGGGTCAGCCCCAGCATTTT. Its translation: CASSLRRGQPQHF.

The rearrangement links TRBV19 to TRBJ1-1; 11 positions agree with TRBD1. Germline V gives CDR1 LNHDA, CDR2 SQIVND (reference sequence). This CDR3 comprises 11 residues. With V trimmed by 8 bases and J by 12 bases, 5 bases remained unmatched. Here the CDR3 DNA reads TGTGCCAGTTGGACAGGGGGCCGATCTTTCTTT. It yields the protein CASWTGGRSFF.

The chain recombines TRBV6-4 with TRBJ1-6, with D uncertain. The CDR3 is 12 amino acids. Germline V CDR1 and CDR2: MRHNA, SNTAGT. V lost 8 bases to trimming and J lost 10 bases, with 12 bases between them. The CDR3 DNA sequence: TGTGCCAGCGGATCGCCCGGGTCACCCCTCCACTTT. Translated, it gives CASGSPGSPLHF.

The CDR3 loop reads CSARAEGTQYF. The CDR3 DNA reads TGCAGTGCTCGAGCTGAGGGGACCCAGTACTTC. This rearrangement joins TRBV20-1 to TRBJ2-5; D may be TRBD2 (5 bases). Looked up from germline, CDR1 is DFQATT and CDR2 is SNEGSKA (reference sequence). V was cut by 5 bases and J by 7 bases, with 11 bases left in between. CDR3 length equals 11 residues.

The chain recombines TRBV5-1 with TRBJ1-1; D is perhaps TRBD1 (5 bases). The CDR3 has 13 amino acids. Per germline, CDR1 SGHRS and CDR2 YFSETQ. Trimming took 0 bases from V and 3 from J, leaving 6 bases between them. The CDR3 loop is CASSLVGDTEAFF. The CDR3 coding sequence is TGCGCCAGCAGCTTGGTAGGGGACACTGAAGCTTTCTTT.

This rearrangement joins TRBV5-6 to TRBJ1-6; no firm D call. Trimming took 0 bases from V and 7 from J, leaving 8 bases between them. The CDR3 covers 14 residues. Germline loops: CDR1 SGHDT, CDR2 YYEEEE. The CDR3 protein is CASSLAETNSPLHF. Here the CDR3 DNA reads TGTGCCAGCAGCTTGGCCGAGACAAATTCACCCCTCCACTTT.

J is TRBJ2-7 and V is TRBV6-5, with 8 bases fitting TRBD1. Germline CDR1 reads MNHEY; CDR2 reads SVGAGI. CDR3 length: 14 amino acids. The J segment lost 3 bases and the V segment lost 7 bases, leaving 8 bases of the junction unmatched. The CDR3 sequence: CASTSPGTGYEQYF. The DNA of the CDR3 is TGTGCCAGCACCTCCCCCGGGACAGGCTACGAGCAGTACTTC.

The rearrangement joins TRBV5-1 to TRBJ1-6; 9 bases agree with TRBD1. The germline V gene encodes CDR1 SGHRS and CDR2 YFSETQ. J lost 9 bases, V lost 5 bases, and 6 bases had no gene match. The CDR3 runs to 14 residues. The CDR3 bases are TGCGCCAGCAGAGGAACAGGGGGCATTTCACCCCTCCACTTT. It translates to CASRGTGGISPLHF.

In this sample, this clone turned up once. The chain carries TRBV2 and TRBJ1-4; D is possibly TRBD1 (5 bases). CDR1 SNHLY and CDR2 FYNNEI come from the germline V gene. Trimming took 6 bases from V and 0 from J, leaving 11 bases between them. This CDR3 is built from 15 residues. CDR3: CASSRQLSTNEKLFF. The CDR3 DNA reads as TGTGCCAGCAGCAGACAGTTATCAACTAATGAAAAACTGTTTTTT.

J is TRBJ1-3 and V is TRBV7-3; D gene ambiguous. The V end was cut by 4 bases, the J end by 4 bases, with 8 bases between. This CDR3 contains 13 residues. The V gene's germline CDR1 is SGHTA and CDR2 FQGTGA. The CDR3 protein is CASSSGLGNTIYF. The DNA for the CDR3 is TGTGCCAGCAGCTCCGGACTAGGAAACACCATATATTTT. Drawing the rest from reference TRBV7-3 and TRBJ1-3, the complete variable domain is GAGVSQTPSNKVTEKGKYVELRCDPISGHTALYWYRQSLGQGPEFLIYFQGTGAADDSGLPNDRFFAVRPEGSVSTLKIQRTERGDSAVYLCASSSGLGNTIYFGEGSWLTVV.

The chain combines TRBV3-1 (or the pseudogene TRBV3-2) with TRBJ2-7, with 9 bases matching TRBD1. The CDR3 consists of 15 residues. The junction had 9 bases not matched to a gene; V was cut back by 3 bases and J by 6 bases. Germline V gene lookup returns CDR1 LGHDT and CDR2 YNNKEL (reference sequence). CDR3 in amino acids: CASSHSGTGFLEQYF. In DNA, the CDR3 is TGTGCCAGCAGCCACTCCGGGACAGGGTTTCTCGAGCAGTACTTC.

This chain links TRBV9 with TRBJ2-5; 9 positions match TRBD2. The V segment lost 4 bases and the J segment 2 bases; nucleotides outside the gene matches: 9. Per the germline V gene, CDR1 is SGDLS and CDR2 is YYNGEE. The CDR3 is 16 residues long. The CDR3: CASSPSRLAGQETQYF. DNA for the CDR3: TGTGCCAGCAGCCCATCCCGGCTAGCGGGGCAAGAGACCCAGTACTTC.

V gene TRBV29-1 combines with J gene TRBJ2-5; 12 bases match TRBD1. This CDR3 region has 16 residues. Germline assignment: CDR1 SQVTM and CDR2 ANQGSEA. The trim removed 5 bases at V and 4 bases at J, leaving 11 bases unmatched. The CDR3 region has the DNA TGCAGCGTTCTCCGGGGGACAGGGGGCGCGGGAGAGACCCAGTACTTC. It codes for CSVLRGTGGAGETQYF. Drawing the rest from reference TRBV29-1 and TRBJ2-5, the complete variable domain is SAVISQKPSRDICQRGTSLTIQCQVDSQVTMMFWYRQQPGQSLTLIATANQGSEATYESGFVIDKFPISRPNLTFSTLTVSNMSPEDSSIYLCSVLRGTGGAGETQYFGPGTRLLVL.